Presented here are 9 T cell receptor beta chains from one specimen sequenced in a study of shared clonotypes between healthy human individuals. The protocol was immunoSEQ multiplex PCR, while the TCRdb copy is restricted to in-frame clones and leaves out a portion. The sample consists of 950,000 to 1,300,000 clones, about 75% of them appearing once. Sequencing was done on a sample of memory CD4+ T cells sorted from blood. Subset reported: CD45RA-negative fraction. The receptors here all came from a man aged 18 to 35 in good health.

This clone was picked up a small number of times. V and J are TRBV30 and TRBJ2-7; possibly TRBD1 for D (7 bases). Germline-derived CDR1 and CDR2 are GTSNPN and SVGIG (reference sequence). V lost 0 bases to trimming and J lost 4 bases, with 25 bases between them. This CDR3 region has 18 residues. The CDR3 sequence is CAWSVSFWGAGGKYEQYF. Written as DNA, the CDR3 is TGTGCCTGGAGTGTATCGTTTTGGGGGGCAGGGGGGAAGTACGAGCAGTACTTC.

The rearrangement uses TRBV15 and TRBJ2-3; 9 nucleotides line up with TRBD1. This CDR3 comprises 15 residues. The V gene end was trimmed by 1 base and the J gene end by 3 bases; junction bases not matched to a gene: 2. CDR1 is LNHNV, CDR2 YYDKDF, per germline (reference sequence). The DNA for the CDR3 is TGTGCCACCAGCAGAGGTGGGACAGGGACAGATACGCAGTATTTT. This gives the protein CATSRGGTGTDTQYF.

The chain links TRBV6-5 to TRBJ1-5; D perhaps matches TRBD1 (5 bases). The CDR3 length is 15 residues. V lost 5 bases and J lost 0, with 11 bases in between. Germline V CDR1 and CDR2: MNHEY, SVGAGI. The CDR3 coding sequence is TGTGCCAGCAGTAGAGGGGTAAATAGCAATCAGCCCCAGCATTTT. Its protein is CASSRGVNSNQPQHF.

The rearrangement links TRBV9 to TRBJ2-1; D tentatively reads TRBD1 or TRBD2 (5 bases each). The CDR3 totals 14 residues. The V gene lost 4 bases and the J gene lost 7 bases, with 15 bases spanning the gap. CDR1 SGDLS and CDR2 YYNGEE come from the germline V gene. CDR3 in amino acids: CASSKSGTENEQFF. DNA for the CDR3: TGTGCCAGCAGCAAATCCGGGACGGAGAATGAGCAGTTCTTC.

For the CDR3, the DNA is TGTGCCAGCAGCCGGGGACAGGGGGCCTATAGGGAAGCTTTCTTT. Encoded protein: CASSRGQGAYREAFF. The J gene is TRBJ1-1, the V gene TRBV5-6; 12 bases agree with TRBD1. The ends lost 4 bases at V and 8 bases at J; junction bases unmatched: 9. Germline assignment: CDR1 SGHDT and CDR2 YYEEEE. The CDR3 sequence is 15 residues long.

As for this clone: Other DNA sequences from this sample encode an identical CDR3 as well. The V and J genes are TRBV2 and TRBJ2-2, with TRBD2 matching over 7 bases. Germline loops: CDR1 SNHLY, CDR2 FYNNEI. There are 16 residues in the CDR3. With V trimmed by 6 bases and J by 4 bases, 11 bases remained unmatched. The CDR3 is CASSLRGGGSTGELFF. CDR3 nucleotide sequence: TGTGCCAGCAGCTTGCGGGGCGGGGGTAGCACCGGGGAGCTGTTTTTT. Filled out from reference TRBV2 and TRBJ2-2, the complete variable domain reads EPEVTQTPSHQVTQMGQEVILRCVPISNHLYFYWYRQILGQKVEFLVSFYNNEISEKSEIFDDQFSVERPDGSNFTLKIRSTKLEDSAMYFCASSLRGGGSTGELFFGEGSRLTVL.

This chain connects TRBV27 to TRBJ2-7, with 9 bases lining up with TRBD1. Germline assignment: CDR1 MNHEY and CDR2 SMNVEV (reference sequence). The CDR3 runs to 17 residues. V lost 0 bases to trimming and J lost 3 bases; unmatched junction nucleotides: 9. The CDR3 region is CASSLSTFRDRVYEQYF. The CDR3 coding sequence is TGTGCCAGCAGTTTATCGACGTTTAGGGACAGGGTCTACGAGCAGTACTTC.

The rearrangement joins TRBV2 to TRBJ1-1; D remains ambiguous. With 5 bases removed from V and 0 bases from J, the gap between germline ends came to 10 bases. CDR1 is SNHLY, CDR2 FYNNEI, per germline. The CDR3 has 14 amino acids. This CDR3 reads CASSFSLMNTEAFF. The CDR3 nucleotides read TGTGCCAGCAGTTTCTCGCTTATGAACACTGAAGCTTTCTTT.

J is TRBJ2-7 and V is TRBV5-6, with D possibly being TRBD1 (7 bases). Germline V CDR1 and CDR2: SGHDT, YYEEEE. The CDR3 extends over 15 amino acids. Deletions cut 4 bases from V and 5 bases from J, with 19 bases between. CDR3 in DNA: TGTGCCAGCAGCGCCTTTGACAGGGACTTCGACGAGCAGTACTTC. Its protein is CASSAFDRDFDEQYF.